Below are 32 T cell receptor beta chains sequenced from a single sample in a study of blood T cell repertoires in COVID-19. The data were produced by immunoSEQ multiplex PCR, yet TCRdb's version contains in-frame clones alone and is incomplete. This sample has some 120,000 clones, with 82% found just once. The material sequenced was peripheral blood. The source is a man in his 70s with active or convalescent COVID-19.

The genes are TRBV7-6 and TRBJ2-5; TRBD1 matches at 7 bases. Trimming at V came to 5 bases and at J to 1 base, leaving 10 bases not matched to a gene. Germline CDR1 is SGHVS and CDR2 is FNYEAQ. The CDR3 runs to 16 residues. Here the CDR3 DNA reads TGTGCCAGCAGCCGCGGACAGGAGCGTGTCCAAGAGACCCAGTACTTC. Amino acids: CASSRGQERVQETQYF.

The rearrangement links TRBV19 to TRBJ2-7; 12 bases map to TRBD2. The CDR3 loop spans 12 amino acids. The germline V gene has CDR1 LNHDA and CDR2 SQIVND (reference sequence). The V and J ends lost 11 bases and 2 bases, in that order; junction bases with no gene match: 1. DNA for the CDR3: TGTGCCTCTAGCGGGGGGGCCTACGAGCAGTACTTC. Translating gives CASSGGAYEQYF.

The chain joins TRBV6-2 or TRBV6-3 to TRBJ2-2; 10 nucleotides align to TRBD2. Germline assignment: CDR1 MNHEY and CDR2 SVGEGT. The CDR3 length is 15 residues. Trimming took 5 bases from V and 6 from J; bases not matched to a gene: 6. The CDR3 nucleotides are TGTGCCAGCAGTGAGCGGGGGGGCCGATCCGGGGAGCTGTTTTTT. Translating it yields CASSERGGRSGELFF.

This chain joins TRBV24-1 and TRBJ1-2; a possible D gene is TRBD1 (6 bases). The germline V gene has CDR1 KGHDR and CDR2 SFDVKD. Trimming left V 9 bases short and J 8 bases short, with 15 bases between. This CDR3 contains 12 residues. In nucleotides, the CDR3 is TGTGCCACCGAGCGGGGGGCGGGCGGCTACACCTTC. It translates to CATERGAGGYTF.

The gene calls are TRBV3-1 (or the pseudogene TRBV3-2) and TRBJ1-2; D not resolved. The V and J ends lost 1 base and 0 bases respectively, with 6 bases between them. Germline V CDR1 and CDR2: LGHDT, YNNKEL (reference sequence). The CDR3 extends over 14 amino acids. The CDR3 bases are TGTGCCAGCAGCCAAGGTTCGTCTAACTATGGCTACACCTTC. Encoded protein: CASSQGSSNYGYTF.

The chain combines TRBV5-1 with TRBJ1-2; 7 nucleotides agree with TRBD1. Trimming at V came to 4 bases and at J to 0 bases, leaving 3 bases not matched to a gene. Germline CDR1 is SGHRS and CDR2 is YFSETQ. CDR3 length: 14 residues. The CDR3 region is CASSTGQSNYGYTF. The DNA of the CDR3 is TGCGCCAGCAGCACGGGACAGTCTAACTATGGCTACACCTTC.

The V call is TRBV2, the J call TRBJ2-4; D is ambiguous. The germline V gene encodes CDR1 SNHLY and CDR2 FYNNEI. CDR3 length equals 15 residues. With 2 bases removed from V and 2 bases from J, the gap between germline ends came to 10 bases. CDR3 DNA sequence: TGTGCCAGCAGTGAATACCTTGGGCCCAAAAACATTCAGTACTTC. This sequence encodes CASSEYLGPKNIQYF.

This chain links TRBV4-1 with TRBJ1-6; weak D call: TRBD1 (5 bases). Germline CDR1 MGHRA, CDR2 YSYEKL. V lost 1 base, J lost 11 bases, and 15 bases lay in between. This CDR3 has 15 residues. The CDR3 region is CASSQVQVDRPPLHF. The CDR3 DNA reads as TGCGCCAGCAGCCAAGTACAGGTCGATCGTCCACCCCTCCACTTT.

The chain uses TRBV18 and TRBJ2-7, with 13 positions matching TRBD2. Trimming removed 4 bases from V and 6 bases from J; junction bases left unmatched: 3. CDR3 length: 14 residues. CDR1 is KGHSH and CDR2 is LQKENI in the germline V gene. CDR3 protein: CASSQGLAGREQYF. CDR3 nucleotides: TGTGCCAGCTCACAGGGACTAGCGGGACGCGAGCAGTACTTC.

CDR3 sequence: CASSLTGGDSEAFF. DNA of the CDR3: TGTGCCAGCAGCTTAACAGGGGGCGACTCTGAAGCTTTCTTT. V gene TRBV7-9 combines with J gene TRBJ1-1; 9 bases map to TRBD1. The germline V gene encodes CDR1 SEHNR and CDR2 FQNEAQ (reference sequence). The CDR3 covers 14 residues. The V gene end was trimmed by 2 bases and the J gene end by 6 bases; junction bases not matched to a gene: 4.

The sample holds many counts of this clone. This chain connects TRBV27 to TRBJ2-1, with TRBD2 as a possible D gene (5 bases). The V and J ends lost 5 bases and 3 bases respectively, with 11 bases between them. This CDR3 has 14 residues. Germline V gives CDR1 MNHEY, CDR2 SMNVEV (reference sequence). The CDR3 sequence is CASSPRAFYNEQFF. The CDR3 DNA sequence: TGTGCCAGCAGTCCGCGGGCGTTCTACAATGAGCAGTTCTTC.

This clone has a handful of counts. Other DNA variants within this sample encode the same CDR3. The CDR3 region has the DNA TGTGCCAGCAGCCAAGACCGGAACACTGAAGCTTTCTTT. Its protein is CASSQDRNTEAFF. The rearrangement uses TRBV14 and TRBJ1-1, with D unclear. The CDR3 runs to 13 residues. V was clipped by 0 bases and J by 1 base, with 3 bases between them. Germline V gene data show CDR1 as SGHDN and CDR2 as FVKESK.

V and J are TRBV5-1 and TRBJ1-1; a weak D match, TRBD1 (6 bases). Germline V gene sequence: CDR1 SGHRS, CDR2 YFSETQ. The CDR3 extends over 16 amino acids. V was cut by 5 bases and J by 0 bases, with 17 bases left in between. The CDR3 coding sequence is TGCGCCAGCAGGGAAGACCCAGGGGCGATGAACACTGAAGCTTTCTTT. Residues: CASREDPGAMNTEAFF.

This rearrangement joins TRBV7-2 to TRBJ1-6, with unresolved D. The CDR3 contains 13 residues. The germline CDR1 and CDR2 sequences are SGHTA and FQGNSA. V shed 0 bases and J shed 10 bases, with 7 bases lying between them. The CDR3 DNA sequence: TGTGCCAGCAGCTTAGCGCTAGAGTCACCCCTCCACTTT. This sequence encodes CASSLALESPLHF.

The chain carries TRBV9 and TRBJ2-4; the D is unclear. This CDR3 has 15 amino acids. Germline assignment: CDR1 SGDLS and CDR2 YYNGEE. The germline V and J ends were trimmed by 3 bases and 0 bases, with 10 bases remaining between them. CDR3 region: CASSAQTVAKNIQYF. Written as DNA, the CDR3 is TGTGCCAGCAGCGCCCAAACGGTAGCCAAAAACATTCAGTACTTC.

V gene TRBV6-2 or TRBV6-3 combines with J gene TRBJ2-3; D unclear. The germline V and J ends were trimmed by 3 bases and 7 bases, with 11 bases remaining between them. This CDR3 has 13 residues. CDR1 MNHEY and CDR2 SVGEGT come from the germline V gene. The CDR3: CASSYKQTNTQYF. CDR3 sequence (DNA): TGTGCCAGCAGTTATAAACAAACTAATACGCAGTATTTT.

The chain is built from TRBV2 and TRBJ2-5, with 7 bases identical to TRBD1. Germline CDR1 SNHLY, CDR2 FYNNEI. This CDR3 is built from 14 residues. V lost 1 base and J lost 7; bases outside the gene matches: 6. The CDR3 loop reads CASSEVRGRGTQYF. The CDR3 coding sequence is TGTGCCAGCAGTGAAGTGAGGGGGCGCGGGACCCAGTACTTC.

The chain is built from TRBV29-1 and TRBJ2-3, with TRBD2 as a possible D gene (6 bases). Per germline, CDR1 SQVTM and CDR2 ANQGSEA. CDR3 length equals 16 residues. With 4 bases removed from V and 1 base from J, the gap between germline ends came to 18 bases. CDR3 loop: CSVGGAPGVGTDTQYF. CDR3 sequence (DNA): TGCAGCGTTGGAGGTGCTCCGGGAGTAGGCACAGATACGCAGTATTTT.

The chain combines TRBV29-1 with TRBJ2-7; tentatively, D is TRBD1 (5 bases). The CDR3 runs 12 residues. The V gene lost 3 bases and the J gene lost 4 bases, with 10 bases spanning the gap. The germline gives CDR1 SQVTM, CDR2 ANQGSEA. CDR3: CSVEDTTYEQYF. CDR3 coding DNA: TGCAGCGTTGAGGACACCACTTACGAGCAGTACTTC.

The chain uses TRBV3-1 (or the pseudogene TRBV3-2) and TRBJ1-4; D uncertain. The CDR3 length is 14 residues. Trimming removed 5 bases at V and 1 base at J, with 8 bases between. Germline CDR1 LGHDT, CDR2 YNNKEL (reference sequence). The CDR3 loop reads CASSSGVTNEKLFF. CDR3 sequence (DNA): TGTGCCAGCAGCTCGGGAGTAACTAATGAAAAACTGTTTTTT.

The chain uses TRBV11-2 and TRBJ2-7, with 10 bases identical to TRBD1. V lost 5 bases and J lost 3; bases outside the gene matches: 7. The CDR3 consists of 15 residues. Germline values: CDR1 SGHAT, CDR2 FQNNGV. The CDR3 loop reads CASSLTGTGDYEQYF. The CDR3 nucleotides are TGTGCCAGCAGCCTTACCGGGACAGGGGACTACGAGCAGTACTTC.

The J gene is TRBJ1-5, the V gene TRBV18; D may be TRBD1 (6 bases). The CDR3 consists of 14 residues. Trimming left V 6 bases short and J 0 bases short, with 9 bases between. Per germline, CDR1 KGHSH and CDR2 LQKENI. The CDR3 DNA reads as TGTGCCAGCTCTTCAGGGGATAGCAATCAGCCCCAGCATTTT. Protein sequence: CASSSGDSNQPQHF.

The chain employs TRBV30 and TRBJ2-3, with D possibly TRBD1 on 7 matching bases. The CDR3 spans 13 residues. The germline V gene encodes CDR1 GTSNPN and CDR2 SVGIG (reference sequence). The V and J ends lost 7 bases and 5 bases respectively, with 16 bases between them. In DNA, the CDR3 is TGTGCCTCCTCATCCCAGGGGGGAGATACGCAGTATTTT. Its protein product is CASSSQGGDTQYF. Full variable domain (rest looked up from reference TRBV30 and TRBJ2-3): SQTIHQWPATLVQPVGSPLSLECTVEGTSNPNLYWYRQAAGRGLQLLFYSVGIGQISSEVPQNLSASRPQDRQFILSSKKLLLSDSGFYLCASSSQGGDTQYFGPGTRLTVL.

This chain joins TRBV19 and TRBJ2-1, with TRBD2 matching 8 bases. The germline gives CDR1 LNHDA, CDR2 SQIVND (reference sequence). This CDR3 is 15 amino acids long. The V gene end was trimmed by 3 bases and the J gene end by 10 bases; junction bases not matched to a gene: 11. The CDR3 loop reads CASSIQGLAGGEQFF. CDR3 coding DNA: TGTGCCAGTAGTATTCAAGGCCTAGCGGGTGGAGAGCAGTTCTTC.

The rearrangement joins TRBV27 to TRBJ2-7, with D possibly being TRBD2 (6 bases). CDR1 and CDR2 from the germline V gene are MNHEY and SMNVEV (reference sequence). Trimming stripped 4 bases from V and 4 bases from J, with 17 bases between. The CDR3 spans 15 residues. This CDR3 is CASSSLVAGKYEQYF. CDR3 sequence (DNA): TGTGCCAGCAGTTCCCTCGTGGCGGGAAAGTACGAGCAGTACTTC.

The chain joins TRBV3-1 (or the pseudogene TRBV3-2) to TRBJ2-7; possible D gene TRBD2, 5 bases. Germline CDR1 and CDR2: LGHDT and YNNKEL (reference sequence). The CDR3 sequence is 13 residues long. V was clipped by 0 bases and J by 3 bases, with 6 bases between them. The CDR3: CASSQDGVYEQYF. Written as DNA, the CDR3 is TGTGCCAGCAGCCAAGACGGGGTCTACGAGCAGTACTTC.

The chain has TRBV5-1 and TRBJ1-1, with a weak D call TRBD1 (5 bases). From germline, CDR1 is SGHRS and CDR2 YFSETQ. The germline V and J ends were trimmed by 0 bases and 1 base, with 10 bases remaining between them. The CDR3 has 15 residues. DNA for the CDR3: TGCGCCAGCAGCTTGGGGACATCAGGGAACACTGAAGCTTTCTTT. This encodes CASSLGTSGNTEAFF.

The genes are TRBV18 and TRBJ1-1, with D maybe TRBD1 (5 bases). The CDR3 totals 14 residues. CDR1 and CDR2 (germline): KGHSH, LQKENI. Trimming shortened V by 0 bases and J by 2 bases, and 7 bases separated the two germline ends. This CDR3 is CASSPPGGNTEAFF. In DNA, the CDR3 is TGTGCCAGCTCACCACCGGGGGGTAACACTGAAGCTTTCTTT.

This clone was observed once. The chain couples TRBV5-1 to TRBJ2-1; TRBD1 matches 8 bases. Germline-derived CDR1 and CDR2 are SGHRS and YFSETQ. The CDR3 spans 14 residues. V shed 4 bases and J 6 bases; nucleotides not matched to a gene: 6. The CDR3 is CASSLLTGVNEQFF. The CDR3 DNA reads TGCGCCAGCAGCCTCCTGACAGGGGTCAATGAGCAGTTCTTC.

The V gene is TRBV6-6, the J gene TRBJ1-5; 7 bases match TRBD1. V lost 10 bases to trimming and J lost 6 bases; unmatched junction nucleotides: 12. This CDR3 has 14 residues. Germline CDR1 is MNHNY and CDR2 is SVGAGI (reference sequence). The CDR3 region is CATATGALAQPQHF. The CDR3 DNA reads TGTGCCACAGCAACAGGGGCCCTTGCTCAGCCCCAGCATTTT.

This chain joins TRBV5-1 and TRBJ1-2, with TRBD1 matching 9 bases. There are 14 residues in the CDR3. The germline CDR1 and CDR2 sequences are SGHRS and YFSETQ. V lost 2 bases to trimming and J lost 8 bases; unmatched junction nucleotides: 7. The CDR3 sequence: CASSLRTGEGGYTF. The CDR3 bases are TGCGCCAGCAGCTTACGGACAGGGGAAGGCGGCTACACCTTC.

CDR3 sequence reads: CASSSTPRGIAGELFF. CDR3 nucleotide sequence: TGTGCCAGCAGCTCTACCCCCCGGGGGATTGCTGGGGAGCTGTTTTTT. The chain couples TRBV11-2 to TRBJ2-2; tentative D call: TRBD2 (6 bases). The V end was cut by 4 bases, the J end by 8 bases, with 20 bases between. The CDR3 is made up of 16 amino acids. Germline V gene lookup returns CDR1 SGHAT and CDR2 FQNNGV.